The clone carrying this T cell receptor (beta chain) is a singleton in its sample. This probably arose from a read error, given a far larger clone one base away. The data belong to a study of low-dose radiotherapy and immunotherapy resistance in tumors. Study information: Nivolumab was given to patients as a 240 mg flat dose every two weeks, and ipilimumab at 1 mg/kg every six weeks. Both were delivered intravenously.

TRAV and TRBV primers primed cDNA for both TCRalpha and TCRbeta. PCR amplification of the TCRs was performed with Phusion for 20 PCR cycles, and it relied on a constant-region primer together with a V-primer adapter. TCRdb re-derived calls from the reads in MiXCR, one entry per CDR3 protein. The repertoire holds approximately 45,000 distinct CDR3 sequences, with 20% to 25% as singletons. This CDR3 has 17 amino acids. V was clipped by 0 bases and J by 11 bases, with 26 bases between them. Germline CDR1 SGHRS, CDR2 YFSETQ. Time point denoted: after trial treatment. Stated treatment: LDRT plus nivolumab, ipilimumab, low-dose cyclophosphamide and aspirin (RACIN trial). Donors were treated with nivolumab, ipilimumab, aspirin, and low-dose cyclophosphamide and radiotherapy.

The specimen was PBMCs, collected after low-dose radiotherapy plus immunotherapy. The rearrangement uses TRBV5-1 and TRBJ2-5; D gene ambiguous. The sequence was obtained from a male donor with prostate cancer. DNA for the CDR3: TGCGCCAGCAGCTTGGATATCCCGCTAACTTCTTACAATGAGCAGTACTTC. It translates to CASSLDIPLTSYNEQYF.